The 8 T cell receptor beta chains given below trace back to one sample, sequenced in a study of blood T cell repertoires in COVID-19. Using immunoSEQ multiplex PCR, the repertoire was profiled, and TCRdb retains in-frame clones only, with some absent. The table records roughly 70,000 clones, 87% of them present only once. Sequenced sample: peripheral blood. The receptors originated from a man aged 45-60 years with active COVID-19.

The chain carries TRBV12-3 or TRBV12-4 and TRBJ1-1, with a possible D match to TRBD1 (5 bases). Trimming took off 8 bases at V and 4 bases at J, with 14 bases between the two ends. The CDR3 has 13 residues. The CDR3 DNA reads TGTGCCAGCTCCCGGACAACGGGCACTGAAGCTTTCTTT. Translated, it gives CASSRTTGTEAFF.

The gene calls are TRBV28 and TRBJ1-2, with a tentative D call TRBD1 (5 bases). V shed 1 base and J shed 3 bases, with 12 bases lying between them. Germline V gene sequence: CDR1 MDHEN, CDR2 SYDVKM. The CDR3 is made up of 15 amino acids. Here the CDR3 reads CASSLFPGRDYGYTF. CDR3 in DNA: TGTGCCAGCAGTTTATTTCCAGGGAGGGACTATGGCTACACCTTC.

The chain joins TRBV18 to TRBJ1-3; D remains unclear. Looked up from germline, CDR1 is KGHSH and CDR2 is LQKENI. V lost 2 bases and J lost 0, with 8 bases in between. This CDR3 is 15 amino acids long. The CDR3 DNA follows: TGTGCCAGCTCACCAGCACAGAACTCTGGAAACACCATATATTTT. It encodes CASSPAQNSGNTIYF.

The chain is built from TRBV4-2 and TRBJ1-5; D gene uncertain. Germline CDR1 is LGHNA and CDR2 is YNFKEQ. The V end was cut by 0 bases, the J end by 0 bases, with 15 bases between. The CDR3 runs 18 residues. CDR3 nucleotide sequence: TGTGCCAGCAGCCAAGAGTTGGCAGGCCGGAATAGCAATCAGCCCCAGCATTTT. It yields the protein CASSQELAGRNSNQPQHF.

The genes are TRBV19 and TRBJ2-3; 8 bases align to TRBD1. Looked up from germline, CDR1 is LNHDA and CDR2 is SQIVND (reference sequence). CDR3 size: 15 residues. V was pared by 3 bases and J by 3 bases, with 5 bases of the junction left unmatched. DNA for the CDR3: TGTGCCAGTAGTATTTCAGGGGGCCGGACAGATACGCAGTATTTT. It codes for CASSISGGRTDTQYF.

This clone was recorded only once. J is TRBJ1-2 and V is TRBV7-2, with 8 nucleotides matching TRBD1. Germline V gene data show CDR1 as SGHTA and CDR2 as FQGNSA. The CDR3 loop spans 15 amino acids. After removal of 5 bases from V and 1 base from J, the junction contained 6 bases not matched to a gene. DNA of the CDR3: TGTGCCAGCAGCCCGGGACAGGTCCTTAACTATGGCTACACCTTC. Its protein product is CASSPGQVLNYGYTF.

The CDR3 DNA reads as TGTGCCAGTCGGGGAATTGGGGCCGGGGAGCTGTTTTTT. Protein sequence: CASRGIGAGELFF. V and J are TRBV14 and TRBJ2-2; possible D gene TRBD2, 5 bases. The germline V gene encodes CDR1 SGHDN and CDR2 FVKESK. Deletions cut 9 bases from V and 6 bases from J, with 14 bases between. The CDR3 length is 13 residues.

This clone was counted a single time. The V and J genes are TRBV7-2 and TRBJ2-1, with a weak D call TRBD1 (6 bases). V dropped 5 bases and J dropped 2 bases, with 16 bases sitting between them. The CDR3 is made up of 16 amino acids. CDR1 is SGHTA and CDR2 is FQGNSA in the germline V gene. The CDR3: CASSPRKGEAYNEQFF. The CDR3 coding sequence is TGTGCCAGCAGCCCGCGTAAGGGGGAAGCCTACAATGAGCAGTTCTTC.